This T cell receptor (beta chain) appears in the sequencing data of a study of T-cell reconstitution after alpha-beta-depleted transplantation in children. Germline V lookup: CDR1 MGHDK, CDR2 SYGVNS. The CDR3 totals 12 residues. Trimming removed 5 bases from V and 10 bases from J, with 12 bases in between. Preparing the TCRbeta library involved the use of unique molecular identifiers. In TCRdb, the PCR reads were re-called with MiXCR into one record per CDR3 protein. The sample includes 350,000 to 450,000 distinct CDR3 sequences, about 20% of them seen just once. Sequenced here: PBMCs from the stem cell graft donor, sampled from the stem cell graft. The receptor was isolated from a human donor who donated a stem cell graft to a child with acute myeloid leukemia. This chain joins TRBV25-1 and TRBJ2-1, with a possible D match to TRBD2 (6 bases). The CDR3 reads CASSWDSGEQFF. The CDR3 DNA reads TGTGCCAGCAGTTGGGATAGCGGAGAGCAGTTCTTC. Full variable domain (outside the CDR3, taken from reference TRBV25-1 and TRBJ2-1): EADIYQTPRYLVIGTGKKITLECSQTMGHDKMYWYQQDPGMELHLIHYSYGVNSTEKGDLSSESTVSRIRTEHFPLTLESARPSHTSQYLCASSWDSGEQFFGPGTRLTVL.